The clone carrying this TCR beta chain was found many times. This entry belongs to a study of blood T cells in healthy people across ages. Overall study context: Template-switching capture recovered about one barcoded beta molecule per two T cells.

Germline loops: CDR1 LGHNA, CDR2 YNFKEQ. The CDR3 covers 16 residues. Trimming at V came to 2 bases and at J to 1 base, leaving 7 bases not matched to a gene. A J-beta primer mix and a sample-barcoded 5' primer were used in a second PCR of roughly 6 to 11 cycles. Via MiXCR, TCRdb re-called the 5' RACE reads, giving one row per CDR3 protein. The data show 800,000 or so distinct CDR3 sequences, around 45% seen once. The sample providers were healthy Caucasian people from Russia, aged about 6 to 90. Researchers report isolating at least 6.5 million PBMCs per sample. The chain combines TRBV4-2 with TRBJ1-1, with 7 bases aligning to TRBD1. The material sequenced was blood. The sequence came from an older man in good health. Written as DNA, the CDR3 is TGTGCCAGCAGCCAACTCCGGACAGGAAGGAACACTGAAGCTTTCTTT. This gives the protein CASSQLRTGRNTEAFF.